The entry that follows covers one TCR beta chain sequence. Antigen: not known. Trimming cost V 1 base and J 7 bases, with 14 bases left between them. Germline V gene data show CDR1 as MDHEN and CDR2 as SYDVKM. CDR3 length equals 14 residues. This entry belongs to a study of TIL therapy for anti-PD-1-resistant metastatic lung cancer. Study-level results: The baseline peripheral repertoire was partially replaced by infused TIL clonotypes that later decayed.

Time point described: pre-treatment sample, taken before nivolumab and TIL therapy. Sequencing used immunoSEQ v3. Using immunoSEQ multiplex PCR, the repertoire was profiled, and TCRdb retains in-frame clones only, with some absent. The profile shows over 15,000 clones, 75% to 80% of them singletons. Specimen: blood, collected at baseline. The chain has TRBV28 and TRBJ2-7; D might be TRBD2 (5 bases). The receptor's source is a person aged 25-85 years with non-small cell lung cancer. CDR3 residues: CASSLSSPGWEQYF. The CDR3 DNA follows: TGTGCCAGCAGTTTATCGTCCCCGGGGTGGGAGCAGTACTTC.